This T cell receptor (beta chain) is from a study of T cells after yellow fever vaccination. Overall study results and limits: Once the booster was given, most primary-vaccination clones reappeared, at approximately 97% for CD4 and 85% to 90% for CD8. Researchers report a weaker secondary response that nonetheless peaked faster, day 5 versus 15. FACS-sorted repertoires could contain abundant clonotypes contaminating from the bulk population.

CDR3 length: 17 residues. V was clipped by 3 bases and J by 6 bases, with 22 bases between them. Germline values: CDR1 LNHNV, CDR2 YYDKDF (reference sequence). The sample holds a few counts of this clonotype. The antigen remains undetermined. Researchers made TCR cDNA using 5'RACE template switching, and this step added a universal primer site and UMIs. TCRdb re-derived calls from the 5' RACE reads in MiXCR, one entry per CDR3 protein. The sample contains about 630,000 distinct CDR3 sequences, about 12% of which appear only once. The sequencing used PBMCs, collected on the day of the yellow fever booster vaccination. This clonotype was sampled from a man younger than 40 who received the YFV17D yellow fever vaccine. The rearrangement joins TRBV15 to TRBJ2-3; possible D gene TRBD2, 7 bases. As DNA, the CDR3 is TGTGCCACCAGCAGTCCCATGGGGGGGGGGCCGGCGGATACGCAGTATTTT. This gives the protein CATSSPMGGGPADTQYF. Variable domain in full (rest from reference TRBV15 and TRBJ2-3): DAMVIQNPRYQVTQFGKPVTLSCSQTLNHNVMYWYQQKSSQAPKLLFHYYDKDFNNEADTPDNFQSRRPNTSFCFLDIRSPGLGDTAMYLCATSSPMGGGPADTQYFGPGTRLTVL.